The rows below give T cell receptor beta chains drawn from one sample of a study of cytomegalovirus exposure and HLA in healthy donors. Sequencing used immunoSEQ multiplex PCR; TCRdb keeps in-frame clones, though not all of them. The sample consists of 150,000 to 200,000 clones, less than 90% of them appearing once. The sequenced sample was PBMCs. The receptors originated from a girl under three years old in good health and CMV-seronegative. CDR3s leave out the opening cysteine and the closing phenylalanine or tryptophan. Each record gives: clone size, V gene, J gene, D gene, CDR3 protein. D genes are given only for firm matches. Only part of the rows carry a size: once, few, many, or a class if the clone is expanded.

>once|TRBV29-1|TRBJ1-5|TRBD1
SALDRDLAQH
>.|TRBV30|TRBJ1-2|TRBD1
AWDRDRGNYGYT
>.|TRBV5-1|TRBJ2-7|.
ASSFGLADYYEQY
>.|TRBV4-3|TRBJ2-6|.
ASSQGSGVGANVLT
>.|TRBV15|TRBJ2-7|TRBD1
ATSRDSYRGYEQY
>.|TRBV30|TRBJ2-1|TRBD2
ARRTSLCDEQF
>.|TRBV5-1|TRBJ1-2|TRBD1
ASSPEGARYGYT
>.|TRBV9|.|.
ASSVTGSSYEQY
>.|TRBV11-2|TRBJ2-1|.
ASSQDKITGNYYNEQF
>.|TRBV6-5|TRBJ1-4|.
ASSYAGGKLF
>.|TRBV6-1|TRBJ2-1|.
ASSAYDGTFNEQF
>.|TRBV30|TRBJ2-1|.
AWSVGFGGSYNEQF
>once|TRBV2|TRBJ2-2|.
ASSSDTYTGELF
>.|TRBV7-9|TRBJ1-2|.
SSSLQGIVGGYT
>.|TRBV11-3|TRBJ2-7|.
ASSLDRRARYEQY
>.|TRBV5-1|TRBJ1-2|TRBD1
ASSYRDREGYT
>.|TRBV10-3|TRBJ2-1|TRBD1
AISKGTGMGNEQF
>.|TRBV28|TRBJ2-3|.
ASSLSLYLVTNSRDTQY
>.|TRBV5-1|TRBJ1-4|.
ASSLVSSGEKLF
>.|TRBV7-2|TRBJ1-2|.
ASSLVPGLGYGYT
>.|TRBV6-5|TRBJ1-5|.
ASSIGQFQPQH
>.|TRBV2|TRBJ1-1|TRBD1
ASSPQGQGTEAF
>.|TRBV5-1|TRBJ2-7|TRBD2
ASGGDYEQY
>.|TRBV10-3|TRBJ1-2|.
AISDQQGSELYGYT
>.|TRBV4-3|TRBJ2-7|TRBD2
ASSQSGLGGREQY
>.|TRBV10-2|TRBJ1-4|.
ASSLSRVEKLF
>once|TRBV23-1|TRBJ1-6|.
ASSHQNSPLH
>.|TRBV9|TRBJ2-1|TRBD2
ASSPYHSGSSSNEQF
>.|TRBV10-1|TRBJ2-1|TRBD1
ASSDRDRGRRDEQF
>.|TRBV21-1|TRBJ1-2|.
ASSKGHPNGIYGYT
>.|TRBV27|TRBJ1-2|.
ASSLSWAGRAYGYT
>.|TRBV4-1|TRBJ1-5|TRBD1
ASSPGQGARWTQH
>.|TRBV7-2|TRBJ2-1|TRBD1
ASSLGDRLYNEQF
>.|TRBV5-4|TRBJ2-7|TRBD2
ASSPMGAGRSYEQY
>.|TRBV28|TRBJ1-3|.
ASTPIDSSGNTIY
>once|TRBV11-3|TRBJ2-1|TRBD1
ASSPGQGIYNEQF
>once|TRBV5-6|TRBJ2-7|.
ASSSIVYPSYEQY
>once|TRBV9|TRBJ2-7|TRBD1
ASSVPNRDRIYEQY
>.|TRBV5-1|TRBJ2-3|.
ASSPARRTDTQY
>.|TRBV7-2|TRBJ1-5|.
ASSLSGDSFHSNQPQH
>.|TRBV7-3|TRBJ2-2|.
ASSSSGSNTGELF
>.|TRBV4-2|TRBJ2-7|.
ASSQVGWRDPYEQY